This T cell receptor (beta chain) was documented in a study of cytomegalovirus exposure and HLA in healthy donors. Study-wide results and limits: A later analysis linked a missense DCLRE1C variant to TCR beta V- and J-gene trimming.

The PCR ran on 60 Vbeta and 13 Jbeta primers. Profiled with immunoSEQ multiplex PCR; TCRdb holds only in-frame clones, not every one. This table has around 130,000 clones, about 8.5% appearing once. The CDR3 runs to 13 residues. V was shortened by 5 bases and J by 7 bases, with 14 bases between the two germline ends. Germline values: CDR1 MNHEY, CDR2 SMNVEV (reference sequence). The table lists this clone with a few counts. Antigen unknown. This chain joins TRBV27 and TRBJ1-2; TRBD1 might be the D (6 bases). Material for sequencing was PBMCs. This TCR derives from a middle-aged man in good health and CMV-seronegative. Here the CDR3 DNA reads TGTGCCAGCAGTACCCTTGCAGGGGTTGGCTACACCTTC. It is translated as CASSTLAGVGYTF.